One and the same sample provided the 22 T cell receptor beta chains below, sequenced in a study of T cell repertoires in cytomegalovirus infection. A single record per CDR3 protein comes from TCRdb applying MiXCR to the reads. The sample lists approximately 500,000 distinct CDR3 sequences; more than 20% were seen once. The sequenced sample consisted of PBMCs. The source of these receptors is a human donor in good health (CMV status not recorded). Some clones in this sample may be carry-over from other donors' samples.

This clonotype has a handful of counts. The chain combines TRBV28 with TRBJ1-2; 11 bases fit TRBD1. CDR3 length equals 15 residues. The junction had 10 bases not matched to a gene; V was cut back by 5 bases and J by 8 bases. Germline assignment: CDR1 MDHEN and CDR2 SYDVKM. The CDR3 reads CASSQGQGAVGGYTF. As DNA, the CDR3 is TGTGCCAGCAGTCAAGGACAGGGGGCGGTTGGAGGCTACACCTTC.

The chain couples TRBV11-2 to TRBJ1-6; unclear D gene. V gave up 1 base and J gave up 10 bases, with 20 bases separating them. Germline CDR1 reads SGHAT; CDR2 reads FQNNGV. The CDR3 has 17 residues. CDR3 DNA sequence: TGTGCCAGCAGCTTAGGAGACCCGACATTCGCAGCCTCACCCCTCCACTTT. It is translated as CASSLGDPTFAASPLHF.

This clonotype was picked up a small number of times. The rearrangement uses TRBV11-3 and TRBJ2-5, with a weak D call TRBD1 (5 bases). CDR1 SGHNT and CDR2 YENEEA come from the germline V gene. This CDR3 comprises 17 residues. V was clipped by 0 bases and J by 1 base, with 15 bases between them. The CDR3 reads CASSLDGARTSQETQYF. DNA of the CDR3: TGTGCCAGCAGCTTAGATGGGGCAAGGACATCCCAAGAGACCCAGTACTTC.

This clonotype has just a few counts. The V gene is TRBV7-2, the J gene TRBJ2-5; either TRBD1 or TRBD2 may supply D (5 bases each). From germline, CDR1 is SGHTA and CDR2 FQGNSA. V lost 5 bases to trimming and J lost 4 bases, with 14 bases between them. CDR3 length equals 14 residues. In nucleotides, the CDR3 is TGTGCCAGCAGCCTGGGACCACCCCCAGAGACCCAGTACTTC. Translated: CASSLGPPPETQYF. Looking up the rest from reference TRBV7-2 and TRBJ2-5 gives the full variable domain: GAGVSQSPSNKVTEKGKDVELRCDPISGHTALYWYRQSLGQGLEFLIYFQGNSAPDKSGLPSDRFSAERTGGSVSTLTIQRTQQEDSAVYLCASSLGPPPETQYFGPGTRLLVL.

This clonotype was found a few times. The V gene is TRBV10-3, the J gene TRBJ1-2; 7 bases agree with TRBD1. The CDR3 contains 14 residues. V lost 6 bases and J lost 1; bases outside the gene matches: 5. Per germline, CDR1 ENHRY and CDR2 SYGVKD. Here the CDR3 DNA reads TGTGCCATCAGGGGGACAGATTATAACTATGGCTACACCTTC. Residues: CAIRGTDYNYGYTF.

J is TRBJ2-1 and V is TRBV5-4; D unresolved. The CDR3 covers 11 residues. CDR1 and CDR2 (germline): SGHNT, YYREEE (reference sequence). The V end lost 6 bases, the J end lost 5 bases, and 6 bases lay between the germline ends. CDR3 amino acids: CASTGDNEQFF. CDR3 nucleotides: TGTGCCAGCACCGGTGACAATGAGCAGTTCTTC.

This clonotype was counted a few times. CDR3 protein: CASSVAPRGGGSSSPLHF. CDR3 sequence (DNA): TGTGCCAGCAGCGTAGCCCCTAGAGGCGGAGGTAGTTCTTCACCCCTCCACTTT. The V call is TRBV9, the J call TRBJ1-6; D unresolved. V shed 0 bases and J shed 9 bases, with 22 bases lying between them. This CDR3 has 18 residues. Germline CDR1 is SGDLS and CDR2 is YYNGEE.

The V gene is TRBV7-4, the J gene TRBJ2-7, with D maybe TRBD2 (6 bases). This CDR3 contains 14 residues. Germline V gene data show CDR1 as SGHVT and CDR2 as SQSDAQ. Trimming removed 5 bases from V and 4 bases from J, with 15 bases in between. DNA of the CDR3: TGTGCCAGCAGCGCCACGGGGGTACGGTACGAGCAGTACGTC. This sequence encodes CASSATGVRYEQYV.

This clonotype came up many times. The gene calls are TRBV7-6 and TRBJ2-1; 14 bases map to TRBD2. Germline trimming cut 7 bases from V and 15 bases from J; bases unmatched to any gene: 14. This CDR3 is built from 15 residues. The germline V gene has CDR1 SGHVS and CDR2 FNYEAQ. CDR3 coding DNA: TGTGCCAGCACTAATGGGGGACTAGCGGGAGAGTCTGCGTTCTTC. Encoded protein: CASTNGGLAGESAFF. Based on the CDR3 plus reference TRBV7-6 and TRBJ2-1, the full variable domain is GAGVSQSPRYKVTKRGQDVALRCDPISGHVSLYWYRQALGQGPEFLTYFNYEAQQDKSGLPNDRFSAERPEGSISTLTIQRTEQRDSAMYRCASTNGGLAGESAFFGPGTRLTVL.

This rearrangement joins TRBV18 to TRBJ2-7, with a weak D call TRBD2 (6 bases). V lost 4 bases and J lost 6, with 16 bases in between. Per the germline V gene, CDR1 is KGHSH and CDR2 is LQKENI. The CDR3 covers 14 residues. The CDR3 loop is CASSQSSESAEQYF. CDR3 nucleotide sequence: TGTGCCAGCTCACAATCTAGCGAGTCGGCCGAGCAGTACTTC. The full variable domain, with the rest looked up from reference TRBV18 and TRBJ2-7, is NAGVMQNPRHLVRRRGQEARLRCSPMKGHSHVYWYRQLPEEGLKFMVYLQKENIIDESGMPKERFSAEFPKEGPSILRIQQVVRGDSAAYFCASSQSSESAEQYFGPGTRLTVT.

This clonotype has ten or more counts. The chain has TRBV7-9 and TRBJ2-7, with D perhaps matching TRBD2 (5 bases). V was shortened by 4 bases and J by 3 bases, with 7 bases between the two germline ends. The CDR3 extends over 12 amino acids. Looked up from germline, CDR1 is SEHNR and CDR2 is FQNEAQ (reference sequence). In DNA form, the CDR3 reads TGTGCCAGCAGCTCTAGCCTCTACGAGCAGTACTTC. This codes for CASSSSLYEQYF.

The chain links TRBV29-1 to TRBJ1-1; no reliable D call. The CDR3 runs 12 residues. Germline V gene lookup returns CDR1 SQVTM and CDR2 ANQGSEA. The V gene lost 7 bases and the J gene lost 1 base, with 10 bases spanning the gap. This CDR3 reads CSGGLKNTEAFF. The CDR3 nucleotides read TGCAGCGGTGGACTGAAGAACACTGAAGCTTTCTTT. Filled out from reference TRBV29-1 and TRBJ1-1, the complete variable domain reads SAVISQKPSRDICQRGTSLTIQCQVDSQVTMMFWYRQQPGQSLTLIATANQGSEATYESGFVIDKFPISRPNLTFSTLTVSNMSPEDSSIYLCSGGLKNTEAFFGQGTRLTVV.

The chain is built from TRBV6-2 or TRBV6-3 and TRBJ2-7, with a weak D call TRBD1 (6 bases). CDR3 length: 14 amino acids. V was shortened by 2 bases and J by 1 base, with 9 bases between the two germline ends. Germline lookup yields CDR1 MNHEY and CDR2 SVGEGT. The CDR3 reads CASSYRTASYEQYF. For the CDR3, the DNA is TGTGCCAGCAGTTACCGGACAGCTTCCTACGAGCAGTACTTC.

This clonotype was seen only a few times. This chain connects TRBV6-2 or TRBV6-3 to TRBJ2-1; 11 bases map to TRBD2. V gave up 6 bases and J gave up 0 bases; unmatched junction bases: 19. The length of the CDR3 is 21 residues. CDR1 is MNHEY and CDR2 is SVGEGT in the germline V gene. CDR3 nucleotide sequence: TGTGCCAGCAGACCCCGTCCGGTACTAGCGGGAGCCCCGGGCTCCTACAATGAGCAGTTCTTC. The encoded protein is CASRPRPVLAGAPGSYNEQFF.

As to this clonotype: Possible read error: a much larger clone is one base away. The chain carries TRBV11-3 and TRBJ2-1; D gene ambiguous. The CDR3 length is 11 residues. CDR1 and CDR2 (germline): SGHNT, YENEEA. As DNA, the CDR3 is TGTGCCAGCAGCATGGCGAATGGGCAGTTCTTC. Translating it yields CASSMANGQFF. Combining the CDR3 with reference TRBV11-3 and TRBJ2-1 gives the whole variable domain EAGVVQSPRYKIIEKKQPVAFWCNPISGHNTLYWYLQNLGQGPELLIRYENEEAVDDSQLPKDRFSAERLKGVDSTLKIQPAELGDSAVYLCASSMANGQFFGPGTRLTVL.

The V call is TRBV6-1, the J call TRBJ1-4; 8 nucleotides align to TRBD1. V dropped 3 bases and J dropped 3; count of bases not matched to a gene: 6. Germline V lookup: CDR1 MNHNS, CDR2 SASEGT. CDR3 size: 16 residues. The CDR3 sequence is CASSDPGQGSNEKLFF. DNA for the CDR3: TGTGCCAGCAGTGATCCCGGACAGGGTTCTAATGAAAAACTGTTTTTT.

This clonotype was counted at least ten times. This chain connects TRBV7-6 to TRBJ2-3; unclear D gene. The CDR3 consists of 15 residues. Trimming removed 8 bases from V and 5 bases from J, with 20 bases in between. In germline, CDR1 is SGHVS, CDR2 FNYEAQ. The CDR3 DNA reads TGTGCCAGCGGAAACGGGCGACGATTAAGAGATACGCAGTATTTT. It translates to CASGNGRRLRDTQYF.

This chain joins TRBV15 and TRBJ1-5, with D tentatively TRBD1 (6 bases). Germline CDR1 and CDR2: LNHNV and YYDKDF (reference sequence). The CDR3 spans 16 residues. V dropped 2 bases and J dropped 2 bases, with 13 bases sitting between them. This CDR3 is CATSRPQGSGNQPQHF. CDR3 DNA: TGTGCCACCAGCAGACCCCAGGGGTCGGGCAATCAGCCCCAGCATTTT.

The rearrangement uses TRBV30 and TRBJ1-4, with 7 bases matching TRBD1. Germline trimming cut 6 bases from V and 0 bases from J; bases unmatched to any gene: 4. The germline V gene has CDR1 GTSNPN and CDR2 SVGIG (reference sequence). The CDR3 consists of 14 residues. The CDR3 region is CACTRGTTNEKLFF. Here the CDR3 DNA reads TGTGCCTGTACCAGGGGGACAACTAATGAAAAACTGTTTTTT.

The chain couples TRBV20-1 to TRBJ1-1, with D possibly TRBD1 on 6 matching bases. The length of the CDR3 is 13 residues. Between the trimmed V and J ends, which lost 6 bases and 1 base, there was a span of 12 bases. Germline lookup yields CDR1 DFQATT and CDR2 SNEGSKA (reference sequence). The CDR3 spells CSARTGWNTEAFF. The CDR3 DNA is TGCAGTGCGAGAACAGGGTGGAACACTGAAGCTTTCTTT.

This clonotype was counted a few times. The chain recombines TRBV12-3 or TRBV12-4 with TRBJ1-2; perhaps TRBD1 as D (6 bases). The CDR3 length is 13 residues. Trimming pared 5 bases from V and 6 bases from J, leaving 13 bases between. CDR3 coding DNA: TGTGCCAGCAGTATACCCGGACAGAATGGCTACACCTTC. This encodes CASSIPGQNGYTF.

This clonotype has a handful of counts. The chain links TRBV27 to TRBJ2-3; D is possibly TRBD2 (5 bases). The ends were cut back, 8 bases at V and 2 bases at J, with 14 bases in the middle. This CDR3 has 14 amino acids. Per the germline V gene, CDR1 is MNHEY and CDR2 is SMNVEV (reference sequence). For the CDR3, the DNA is TGTGCCAGCCGGCTCCAGCGGCACACAGATACGCAGTATTTT. Translating it yields CASRLQRHTDTQYF.